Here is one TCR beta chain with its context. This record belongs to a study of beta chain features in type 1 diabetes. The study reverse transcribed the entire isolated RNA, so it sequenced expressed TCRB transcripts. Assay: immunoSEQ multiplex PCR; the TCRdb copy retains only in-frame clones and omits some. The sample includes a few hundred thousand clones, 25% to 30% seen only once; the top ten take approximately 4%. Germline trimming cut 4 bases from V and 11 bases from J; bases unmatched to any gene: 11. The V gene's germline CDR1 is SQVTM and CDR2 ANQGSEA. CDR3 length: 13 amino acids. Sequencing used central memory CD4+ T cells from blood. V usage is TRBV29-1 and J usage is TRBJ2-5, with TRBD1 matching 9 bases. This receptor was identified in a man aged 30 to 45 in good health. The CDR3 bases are TGCAGCGTTGGGCGATTGACAGGGGGAGAGCAGTACTTC. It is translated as CSVGRLTGGEQYF.